This T cell receptor (beta chain) was recovered during a study of T cells after yellow fever vaccination. Study context: Low-cell-number fractions were prepared with SMART-Seq v4 Ultra Low Input. Overall study results and limits: Detected again after the booster were most primary-vaccination clones, at 95% to 98% CD4 and roughly 88% CD8.

TCRdb re-derived calls from the 5' RACE reads in MiXCR, one entry per CDR3 protein. The sample comprises 310,000 or so distinct CDR3 sequences, around 6.8% of which are singletons, and about 18% rests with the top ten. CDR1 is SGHDN and CDR2 is FVKESK in the germline V gene. CDR3 length: 13 residues. Trimming cost V 1 base and J 3 bases, with 5 bases left between them. This clonotype was recorded at least ten times. Its antigen is unknown. The V and J genes are TRBV14 and TRBJ2-3; no firm D call. The sequencing here drew on PBMCs, taken roughly 47 days after the first yellow fever vaccination. The clonotype originates from a man aged 18 to 30 who received the YFV17D yellow fever vaccine. CDR3 region: CASSQGVTDTQYF. In DNA form, the CDR3 reads TGTGCCAGCAGCCAAGGGGTTACAGATACGCAGTATTTT.